This T cell receptor (beta chain) was captured by sequencing in a study of beta chain features in type 1 diabetes. Study results and caveats: Type 1 diabetes patients had fewer VDJ junction insertions and more deletions.

This CDR3 region has 12 residues. The ends were cut back, 3 bases at V and 9 bases at J, with 11 bases in the middle. Germline CDR1 and CDR2: MDHEN and SYDVKM. Notes on this clone: Its antigen is still unknown.

Investigators reverse transcribed all isolated RNA, so they sequenced expressed TCRB transcripts. Sequenced by immunoSEQ multiplex PCR; TCRdb stores in-frame clones only, minus some. The table shows 120,000 to 150,000 clones, with about 51% occurring only once. Input material: Tregs from blood. The V gene is TRBV28, the J gene TRBJ1-1; D perhaps matches TRBD1 (5 bases). This TCR derives from a man between 18 and 29 years old in good health. The CDR3 loop reads CASSFRGGKAFF. In DNA, the CDR3 is TGTGCCAGCAGTTTCCGTGGGGGGAAAGCTTTCTTT.